This is a list of T cell receptor beta chains from one sample in a study of control samples from healthy donors and cancer patients. TCRdb keeps only in-frame clones here, not all; method: immunoSEQ multiplex PCR. This table has about 96,000 clones, 93% appearing once. Sequenced: blood. These receptors were collected from a man younger than 30 in good health. CDR3s include the opening cysteine and the closing phenylalanine or tryptophan. The D gene is left open where the match is weak. Size tells how often a clone was seen (once, few, many) or the class of an expanded clone, and some rows leave it out.

V gene	CDR3 length	clone size	D gene	J gene	CDR3 protein	CDR3 DNA
TRBV6-1	14	-	-	TRBJ1-5	CASSEGWGNQPQHF	TGTGCCAGCAGTGAGGGTTGGGGCAATCAGCCCCAGCATTTT
TRBV28	12	once	-	TRBJ1-2	CASSLAGKDYTF	TGTGCCAGCAGTTTGGCAGGGAAAGACTACACCTTC
TRBV7-9	13	-	-	TRBJ2-1	CASSLAGSGEQFF	TGTGCCAGCAGCTTAGCCGGGAGCGGTGAGCAGTTCTTC
TRBV3-1/TRBV3-2	15	-	-	TRBJ2-1	CASSPTINSYNEQFF	TGTGCCAGCAGCCCGACTATTAACTCCTACAATGAGCAGTTCTTC
TRBV28	14	few	-	TRBJ2-5	CASSDSGQPATQYF	TGTGCCAGCAGCGATTCGGGGCAGCCCGCTACCCAGTACTTC
TRBV5-8	15	-	-	TRBJ1-2	CASSLSPRTNYGYTF	TGTGCCAGCAGCTTGTCTCCACGTACTAACTATGGCTACACCTTC
TRBV6-5	14	-	TRBD1	TRBJ2-7	CASSGAGGLYEQYF	TGTGCCAGCAGCGGGGCAGGGGGTTTATACGAGCAGTACTTC
TRBV18	14	few	TRBD1	TRBJ2-3	CASRTGQHTDTQYF	TGTGCCAGCCGGACAGGGCAACACACAGATACGCAGTATTTT
TRBV6-5	13	-	-	TRBJ2-3	CASSLMSADTQYF	TGTGCCAGCAGCCTGATGTCGGCCGATACGCAGTATTTT
TRBV15	14	once	-	TRBJ1-4	CATSGRDFREKLFF	TGTGCCACCAGCGGCCGGGACTTCAGAGAAAAACTGTTTTTT
TRBV2	15	-	-	TRBJ1-3	CASSEGLGPGNTIYF	TGTGCCAGCAGCGAGGGTCTGGGGCCTGGAAACACCATATATTTT
TRBV5-4	14	-	-	TRBJ1-2	CASSLGAPNYGYTF	TGTGCCAGCAGCTTGGGGGCCCCAAACTATGGCTACACCTTC
TRBV7-6	16	-	-	TRBJ2-7	CASSRLPPREYHEQYF	TGTGCCAGCAGCCGTTTACCCCCCCGGGAGTACCACGAGCAGTACTTC
TRBV30	11	-	-	TRBJ2-2	CAWNGGGELFF	TGTGCCTGGAATGGGGGCGGGGAGCTGTTTTTT
TRBV6-1	14	once	-	TRBJ1-2	CASSESRSNYGYTF	TGTGCCAGCAGTGAAAGCCGCTCTAACTATGGCTACACCTTC
TRBV28	13	-	-	TRBJ1-1	CASSFRGNTEAFF	TGTGCCAGCAGTTTTCGGGGGAACACTGAAGCTTTCTTT
TRBV18	14	-	-	TRBJ1-2	CASSPPIAEYGYTF	TGTGCCAGCTCACCACCCATCGCAGAGTATGGCTACACCTTC
TRBV30	13	-	-	TRBJ1-1	CAWSVGWGYEAFF	TGTGCCTGGAGTGTGGGATGGGGCTATGAAGCTTTCTTT
TRBV5-5	11	-	-	TRBJ1-5	CASSPNQPQHF	TGTGCCAGCAGCCCAAATCAGCCCCAGCATTTT
TRBV6-5	13	once	-	TRBJ1-2	CASRPGQNYGYTF	TGTGCCAGCAGGCCCGGACAGAACTATGGCTACACCTTC
TRBV28	15	-	TRBD1	TRBJ1-3	CASSLDRRSGNTIYF	TGTGCCAGCAGTTTGGACAGGCGCTCTGGAAACACCATATATTTT
TRBV12-3/TRBV12-4	12	-	TRBD1	TRBJ1-2	CASSSGGGGYTF	TGTGCCAGCAGTTCAGGGGGCGGTGGCTACACCTTC
TRBV27	16	-	-	TRBJ1-2	CASSLTPGDWRGGYTF	TGTGCCAGCAGTTTAACCCCTGGGGATTGGAGAGGCGGCTACACCTTC
TRBV19	15	-	-	TRBJ1-5	CASSWGDSSNQPQHF	TGTGCCAGTAGTTGGGGGGACTCAAGCAATCAGCCCCAGCATTTT
TRBV5-1	15	-	TRBD2	TRBJ2-1	CASSSQAGVGNEQFF	TGCGCCAGCAGCTCTCAAGCGGGAGTGGGCAATGAGCAGTTCTTC
TRBV4-3	15	-	-	TRBJ1-5	CASSQDGQPNQPQHF	TGCGCCAGCAGCCAAGATGGGCAGCCCAATCAGCCCCAGCATTTT
TRBV7-9	12	-	-	TRBJ1-2	CASSLAGDGYTF	TGTGCCAGCAGCTTAGCGGGGGATGGCTACACCTTC
TRBV9	14	-	-	TRBJ1-6	CASSGDSYNSPLHF	TGTGCCAGCAGCGGAGACAGCTATAATTCACCCCTCCACTTT
TRBV30	13	-	TRBD2	TRBJ2-1	CAGLAGVGDEQFF	TGTGCCGGTTTAGCGGGAGTAGGTGATGAGCAGTTCTTC
TRBV7-2	15	-	TRBD1	TRBJ1-1	CASSLGPGGIAEAFF	TGTGCCAGCAGCTTAGGTCCAGGGGGTATCGCTGAAGCTTTCTTT
TRBV15	13	-	-	TRBJ1-3	CATSRTTGGTIYF	TGTGCCACCAGCAGAACGACGGGAGGCACCATATATTTT
TRBV2	14	-	TRBD1	TRBJ1-2	CATWQGAFGYGYTF	TGTGCCACCTGGCAGGGGGCGTTTGGCTATGGCTACACCTTC
TRBV5-6	16	-	-	TRBJ1-2	CASSLESRASNYGYTF	TGTGCCAGCAGCTTGGAGTCGAGGGCGAGTAACTATGGCTACACCTTC
TRBV19	14	-	TRBD1	TRBJ2-7	CASSPWDRGYEQYF	TGTGCCAGTAGTCCCTGGGACAGGGGGTACGAGCAGTACTTC
TRBV4-1	16	-	TRBD1	TRBJ2-1	CASSEEGRGRHNEQFF	TGCGCCAGCAGCGAAGAAGGCAGGGGGCGGCACAATGAGCAGTTCTTC
TRBV7-2	13	-	-	TRBJ1-5	CASSLLLYQPQHF	TGTGCCAGCAGCTTACTGCTTTATCAGCCCCAGCATTTT
TRBV18	19	-	-	TRBJ1-4	CASSLPSVATRSLGEKLFF	TGTGCCAGCTCACTACCTTCTGTAGCGACACGGTCTCTTGGTGAAAAACTGTTTTTT
TRBV11-3	12	-	-	TRBJ1-1	CASSTQDGEAFF	TGTGCCAGCAGCACGCAGGACGGTGAAGCTTTCTTT
TRBV11-2	18	-	-	TRBJ1-2	CASSLFSTGTILNYGYTF	TGTGCCAGCAGCTTATTTAGTACCGGGACAATTCTTAACTATGGCTACACCTTC
TRBV6-5	15	-	TRBD1	TRBJ1-2	CASSYSTGGNYGYTF	TGTGCCAGCAGTTACTCGACAGGGGGCAACTATGGCTACACCTTC
TRBV27	15	-	TRBD1	TRBJ1-4	CASRTGTATNEKLFF	TGTGCCAGTAGGACCGGGACAGCAACTAATGAAAAACTGTTTTTT
TRBV6-5	12	few	-	TRBJ1-2	CASSRTNYGYTF	TGTGCCAGCAGTAGGACTAACTATGGCTACACCTTC
TRBV19	18	-	TRBD2	TRBJ2-3	CASRELAGPMGHTDTQYF	TGTGCCAGTAGAGAACTAGCGGGACCGATGGGCCACACAGATACGCAGTATTTT
TRBV7-8	18	-	TRBD2	TRBJ2-3	CASSLGTSGRARGDTQYF	TGTGCCAGCAGCCTAGGGACTAGCGGGAGGGCCAGGGGAGATACGCAGTATTTT
TRBV29-1	13	-	TRBD1	TRBJ2-1	CSVGGQGNWEQFF	TGCAGCGTAGGGGGACAGGGCAACTGGGAGCAGTTCTTC
TRBV15	15	-	-	TRBJ2-2	CATSSGRRYTGELFF	TGTGCCACCAGCAGCGGGCGGCGCTACACCGGGGAGCTGTTTTTT
TRBV5-1	14	-	TRBD1	TRBJ2-7	CASSGGQGTDEQYF	TGCGCCAGCAGCGGGGGACAGGGTACCGACGAGCAGTACTTC
TRBV20-1	11	-	TRBD1	TRBJ1-2	CSARGTGGYTF	TGCAGTGCTAGGGGGACAGGGGGCTACACCTTC
TRBV15	14	once	-	TRBJ1-2	CATQVGYSAYGYTF	TGTGCCACCCAAGTGGGGTACTCGGCGTATGGCTACACCTTC
TRBV6-2/TRBV6-3	12	-	-	TRBJ2-1	CASSFGTSRQFF	TGTGCCAGCAGTTTCGGGACCTCGAGGCAGTTCTTC
TRBV4-3	14	-	-	TRBJ2-7	CASSPNLGGSEQYF	TGCGCCAGCAGCCCCAATCTAGGGGGATCCGAGCAGTACTTC
TRBV3-1/TRBV3-2	14	-	-	TRBJ2-3	CASSARQGTDTQYF	TGTGCCAGCAGCGCAAGACAGGGCACAGATACGCAGTATTTT
TRBV6-1	15	-	-	TRBJ2-7	CASSEEATLSYEQYF	TGTGCCAGCAGTGAAGAAGCCACTCTCTCCTACGAGCAGTACTTC
TRBV15	17	-	TRBD2	TRBJ2-5	CATSPMGLAGARETQYF	TGTGCCACCAGCCCAATGGGACTAGCGGGGGCTAGGGAGACCCAGTACTTC
TRBV24-1	15	-	TRBD2	TRBJ2-3	CATSDLAGDTDTQYF	TGTGCCACCAGTGATTTAGCGGGAGACACAGATACGCAGTATTTT
TRBV5-1	14	-	-	TRBJ1-1	CASSTGSANTEAFF	TGCGCCAGCAGTACAGGGTCGGCGAACACTGAAGCTTTCTTT
TRBV27	16	-	TRBD1	TRBJ2-5	CASSLSRQGSRETQYF	TGTGCCAGCAGTTTATCCCGACAGGGGAGTAGGGAGACCCAGTACTTC
TRBV2	13	-	-	TRBJ2-1	CASSEVPYNEQFF	TGTGCCAGCAGTGAAGTCCCCTACAATGAGCAGTTCTTC
TRBV27	17	-	TRBD2	TRBJ2-3	CASSLRSSGRSTDTQYF	TGTGCCAGCAGTTTACGGTCTAGCGGGAGATCGACAGATACGCAGTATTTT